A selection of T cell receptor beta chains follows, all from one sample in a study of T-cell memory formation after mild COVID-19. One entry per CDR3 protein results from TCRdb running MiXCR on the 5' RACE reads. This table holds about 560,000 distinct CDR3 sequences, about 18% found once. Sequenced sample: PBMCs or a T cell subset sorted from them (not recorded which). These receptors were collected from an adult woman who had mild COVID-19 (a few samples of this study predate the infection). Cell type and time point are not known. The CDR3 runs from the conserved cysteine through the conserved F or W. Each record gives: D gene, clone size, V gene, J gene, CDR3 DNA, CDR3 protein. The D gene is left open where the match is weak. Only some rows state a clone size, as once, few, many or a class for expanded clones.

TRBD1	few	TRBV24-1	TRBJ2-5	TGTGCCACCGGCGGAACAGGGGGTCTAGAGACCCAGTACTTC	CATGGTGGLETQYF
-	few	TRBV5-5	TRBJ2-1	TGTGCCAGCAGCTATCCGGGGAACAATGAGCAGTTCTTC	CASSYPGNNEQFF
-	-	TRBV9	TRBJ2-5	TGTGCCAGCAGCCCCACAGGCAGAGGGTATCGACAAGAGACCCAGTACTTC	CASSPTGRGYRQETQYF
-	few	TRBV20-1	TRBJ1-1	TGCAGTGCTTTACTGGTGAACACTGAAGCTTTCTTT	CSALLVNTEAFF
-	-	TRBV3-1	TRBJ1-1	TGTGCCAGCAGCCAAGCACCGGGACACTTGAACACTGAAGCTTTCTTT	CASSQAPGHLNTEAFF
-	-	TRBV29-1	TRBJ2-5	TGCAGCGTTTCCGACTATGGGGAGACCCAGTACTTC	CSVSDYGETQYF
-	-	TRBV14	TRBJ2-5	TGTGCCAGCAGCTCCTTCTGGGGGCTCCAAGAGACCCAGTACTTC	CASSSFWGLQETQYF
-	few	TRBV5-5	TRBJ1-2	TGTGCCAGCAGCTTCCAAACGTCCCGGGGCTCACGGGGCTATGGCTACACCTTC	CASSFQTSRGSRGYGYTF
-	-	TRBV4-2	TRBJ2-7	TGTGCCAGCAGCCAAGATATAGCCTACGAGCAGTACTTC	CASSQDIAYEQYF
-	-	TRBV12-3/TRBV12-4	TRBJ2-3	TGTGCCAGCAGCCCAAACGTAGATACGCAGTATTTT	CASSPNVDTQYF
TRBD1	-	TRBV29-1	TRBJ1-2	TGCAGCGCCTTGGACAGGGTGGTCTATGGCTACACCTTC	CSALDRVVYGYTF
-	-	TRBV6-2/TRBV6-3	TRBJ1-5	TGTGCCAGCAGTTACCAGCTGGGCAATCAGCCCCAGCATTTT	CASSYQLGNQPQHF
-	many	TRBV5-1	TRBJ2-1	TGCGCCAGCACAGAGGGATTCGGGAGTGAGCAGTTCTTC	CASTEGFGSEQFF
-	few	TRBV29-1	TRBJ2-4	TGCAGCGTTGACTCGGGGTTGGCAGGGGAGTACTTC	CSVDSGLAGEYF
-	few	TRBV4-1	TRBJ2-3	TGCGCCAGCAGCCAAGATACCGAAGTCACGCAGTATTTT	CASSQDTEVTQYF
TRBD1	few	TRBV12-3/TRBV12-4	TRBJ1-5	TGTGCCAGCAGTACGGACAGGGATTACCCCCAGCATTTT	CASSTDRDYPQHF
-	many	TRBV12-3/TRBV12-4	TRBJ2-7	TGTGCCAGCAGTTCACCCACCGGGACCGCGGACTTC	CASSSPTGTADF
-	few	TRBV20-1	TRBJ1-4	TGCAGTGCCCGAGCTCCCTCGGCTAATGAAAAACTGTTTTTT	CSARAPSANEKLFF
-	-	TRBV28	TRBJ2-7	TGTGCCAGCAGTCCCCGGGTCTTCCCTTACGAGCATTACTTC	CASSPRVFPYEHYF
-	-	TRBV6-5	TRBJ1-1	TGTGCCAGCAGTTACTTTCCGGGGGCTGAAGCTTTCTTT	CASSYFPGAEAFF
TRBD2	few	TRBV20-1	TRBJ2-1	TGCAGTGCTAGTCGACGGGAGGGCCGACGGAATGAGCAGTTCTTC	CSASRREGRRNEQFF
-	few	TRBV20-1	TRBJ2-1	TGCAGTGCTAGAGATGAACTAGCTGGACCCTACAATGAGCAGTTCTTC	CSARDELAGPYNEQFF